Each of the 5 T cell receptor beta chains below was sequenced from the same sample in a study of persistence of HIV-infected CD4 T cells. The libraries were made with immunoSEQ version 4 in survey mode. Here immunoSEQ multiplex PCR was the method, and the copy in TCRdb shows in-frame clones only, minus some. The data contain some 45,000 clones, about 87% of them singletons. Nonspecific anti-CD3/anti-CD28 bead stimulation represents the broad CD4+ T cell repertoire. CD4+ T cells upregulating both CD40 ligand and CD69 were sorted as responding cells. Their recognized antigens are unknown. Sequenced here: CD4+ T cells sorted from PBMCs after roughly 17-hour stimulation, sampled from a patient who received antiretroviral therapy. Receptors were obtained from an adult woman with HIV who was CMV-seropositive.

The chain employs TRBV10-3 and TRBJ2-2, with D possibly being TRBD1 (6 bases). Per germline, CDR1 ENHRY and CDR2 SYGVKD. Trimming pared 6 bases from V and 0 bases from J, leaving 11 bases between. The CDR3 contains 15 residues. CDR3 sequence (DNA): TGTGCCATCAGGCCAGGGGCTGCGAACACCGGGGAGCTGTTTTTT. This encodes CAIRPGAANTGELFF.

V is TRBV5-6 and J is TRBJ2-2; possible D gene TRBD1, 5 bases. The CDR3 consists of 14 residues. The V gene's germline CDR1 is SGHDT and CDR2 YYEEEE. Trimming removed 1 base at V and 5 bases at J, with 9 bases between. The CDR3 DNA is TGTGCCAGCAGCTTGATCCAGGGTACCGGGGAGCTGTTTTTT. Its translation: CASSLIQGTGELFF.

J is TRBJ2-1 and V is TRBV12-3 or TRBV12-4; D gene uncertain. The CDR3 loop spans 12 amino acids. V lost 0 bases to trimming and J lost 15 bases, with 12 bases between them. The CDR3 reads CASSLARSHRFF. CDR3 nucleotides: TGTGCCAGCAGTTTAGCGAGAAGTCACCGGTTCTTC.

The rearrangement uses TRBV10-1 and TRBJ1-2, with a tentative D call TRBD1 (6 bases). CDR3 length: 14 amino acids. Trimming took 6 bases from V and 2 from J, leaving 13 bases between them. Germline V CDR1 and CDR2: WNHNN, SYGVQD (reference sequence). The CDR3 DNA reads TGCGCCAGCAGCCCCTCCGGGACAAACTATGGCTACACCTTC. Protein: CASSPSGTNYGYTF.

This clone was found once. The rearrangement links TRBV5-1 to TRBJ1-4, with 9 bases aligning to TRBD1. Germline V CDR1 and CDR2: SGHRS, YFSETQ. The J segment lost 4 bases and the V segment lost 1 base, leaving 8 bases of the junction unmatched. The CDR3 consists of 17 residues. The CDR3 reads CASSLWGTGRGNEKLFF. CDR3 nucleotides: TGCGCCAGCAGCTTGTGGGGGACAGGGCGGGGTAATGAAAAACTGTTTTTT.